This is a list of T cell receptor beta chains from one sample in a study of T cells in tumors after PD-1 blockade. Sequenced by immunoSEQ multiplex PCR; TCRdb stores in-frame clones only, minus some. The top ten hold under 40% of the sample, which has about 34,000 clones, 70% to 75% seen once. The specimen comprised PBMCs, sampled after anti-PD-1 treatment. The receptors were sampled from a human donor with basal cell carcinoma. CDR3s include the opening cysteine and the closing phenylalanine or tryptophan. Fields, in order: J gene, D gene, clone size, V gene, CDR3 DNA, CDR3 protein. A D gene is named only where the DNA matches it firmly. Clone size is given for some rows only: seen once, a few or many times, or a class if the clone is expanded.

J gene: TRBJ2-1
D gene: -
clone size: -
V gene: TRBV4-3
CDR3 DNA: TGCGCCAGCAGCCAGTCGGCCCTCTCCTACAATGAGCAGTTCTTC
CDR3 protein: CASSQSALSYNEQFF

J gene: TRBJ1-6
D gene: -
clone size: few
V gene: TRBV5-1
CDR3 DNA: TGCGCCAGCAGCTTGTCCGGACGGGATAATTCACCCCTCCACTTT
CDR3 protein: CASSLSGRDNSPLHF

J gene: TRBJ1-1
D gene: -
clone size: -
V gene: TRBV19
CDR3 DNA: TGTGCCAGTAGTATAGATCGGGATATGAAGCTAATGGCTTTCTTT
CDR3 protein: CASSIDRDMKLMAFF

J gene: TRBJ1-2
D gene: TRBD1
clone size: few
V gene: TRBV5-1
CDR3 DNA: TGCGCCAGCAGCCCCGGACAGGTGGGGTGGGCCTATGGCTACACCTTC
CDR3 protein: CASSPGQVGWAYGYTF

J gene: TRBJ2-2
D gene: -
clone size: -
V gene: TRBV2
CDR3 DNA: TGTGCCAGCTCCGCAGGCGCCACCGGGGAGCTGTTTTTT
CDR3 protein: CASSAGATGELFF

J gene: TRBJ2-2
D gene: -
clone size: -
V gene: TRBV7-2
CDR3 DNA: TGTGCCAGCAGCTCCACCGGGACTTCGAACACCGGGGAGCTGTTTTTT
CDR3 protein: CASSSTGTSNTGELFF

J gene: TRBJ2-6
D gene: -
clone size: -
V gene: TRBV5-1
CDR3 DNA: TGCGCCAGCAGCTCATGGATAGCTGGGGCCAACGTCCTGACTTTC
CDR3 protein: CASSSWIAGANVLTF

J gene: TRBJ1-6
D gene: -
clone size: -
V gene: TRBV12-5
CDR3 DNA: TGTGCTAGTGGTTTGGTAGACAGTACTAATTCACCCCTCCACTTT
CDR3 protein: CASGLVDSTNSPLHF

J gene: TRBJ1-1
D gene: -
clone size: few
V gene: TRBV9
CDR3 DNA: TGTGCCAGCAGCGTTAGGCCTACTTCGGGCACTGAAGCTTTCTTT
CDR3 protein: CASSVRPTSGTEAFF

J gene: TRBJ2-3
D gene: -
clone size: -
V gene: TRBV11-3
CDR3 DNA: TGTGCCAGCAGCTTAGGTAGGGGGGGACCAGATACGCAGTATTTT
CDR3 protein: CASSLGRGGPDTQYF

J gene: TRBJ1-2
D gene: -
clone size: -
V gene: TRBV5-1
CDR3 DNA: TGCGCCAGCAGCTTGGGGGAAGGTGGCTACACCTTC
CDR3 protein: CASSLGEGGYTF

J gene: TRBJ1-1
D gene: -
clone size: -
V gene: TRBV7-8
CDR3 DNA: TGTGCCAGCAGCTTTAACTTACGGAACACTGAAGCTTTCTTT
CDR3 protein: CASSFNLRNTEAFF

J gene: TRBJ1-1
D gene: -
clone size: -
V gene: TRBV5-6
CDR3 DNA: TGTGCCAGCGAGATTGGGGGGACTGAAGCTTTCTTT
CDR3 protein: CASEIGGTEAFF

J gene: TRBJ2-5
D gene: -
clone size: -
V gene: TRBV19
CDR3 DNA: TGTGCCACCGGGGGGACACTCTCGTACCAAGAGACCCAGTACTTC
CDR3 protein: CATGGTLSYQETQYF

J gene: TRBJ1-4
D gene: -
clone size: few
V gene: TRBV7-9
CDR3 DNA: TGTGCCAGCAGCTTAGCTGGGGGGCTAAACGAAAAACTGTTTTTT
CDR3 protein: CASSLAGGLNEKLFF

J gene: TRBJ2-1
D gene: -
clone size: -
V gene: TRBV19
CDR3 DNA: TGTGCCAGTAGGGCCAGGGAAGCCTACAATGAGCAGTTCTTC
CDR3 protein: CASRAREAYNEQFF

J gene: TRBJ2-3
D gene: -
clone size: many
V gene: TRBV3-1/TRBV3-2
CDR3 DNA: TGTGCCAGCAGCCCCTTCGAGGCAGATACGCAGTATTTT
CDR3 protein: CASSPFEADTQYF

J gene: TRBJ1-6
D gene: -
clone size: -
V gene: TRBV9
CDR3 DNA: TGTGCCAGCAGCCCCGCAGAAAGCTATAATTCACCCCTCCACTTT
CDR3 protein: CASSPAESYNSPLHF

J gene: TRBJ2-2
D gene: TRBD2
clone size: -
V gene: TRBV5-6
CDR3 DNA: TGTGCCAGCAGCTCGACAACGGGGGGGCTGTTTTTT
CDR3 protein: CASSSTTGGLFF

J gene: TRBJ1-1
D gene: TRBD1
clone size: -
V gene: TRBV23-1
CDR3 DNA: TGCGCCAGCAGTCAGGAACAGGGGGCTGGCACTGAAGCTTTCTTT
CDR3 protein: CASSQEQGAGTEAFF

J gene: TRBJ1-1
D gene: -
clone size: -
V gene: TRBV28
CDR3 DNA: TGTGCCAGCAGACAGACAGCGAACACTGAAGCTTTCTTT
CDR3 protein: CASRQTANTEAFF

J gene: TRBJ1-1
D gene: -
clone size: -
V gene: TRBV9
CDR3 DNA: TGTGCCAGCTCCAGGGCCTTGAACACTGAAGCTTTCTTT
CDR3 protein: CASSRALNTEAFF

J gene: TRBJ1-1
D gene: TRBD1
clone size: few
V gene: TRBV27
CDR3 DNA: TGTGCCAGCAGTTCTCCCCCTGGGACAGTGAACACTGAAGCTTTCTTT
CDR3 protein: CASSSPPGTVNTEAFF

J gene: TRBJ1-6
D gene: -
clone size: -
V gene: TRBV9
CDR3 DNA: TGTGCCAGCAGCGTAGAGGCAGCTCCTAATTCACCCCTCCACTTT
CDR3 protein: CASSVEAAPNSPLHF

J gene: TRBJ2-2
D gene: -
clone size: -
V gene: TRBV4-1
CDR3 DNA: TGCGCCAGCAGCCCTCTTGGCAGGACCGGGGAGCTGTTTTTT
CDR3 protein: CASSPLGRTGELFF

J gene: TRBJ2-1
D gene: TRBD2
clone size: -
V gene: TRBV9
CDR3 DNA: TGTGCCAGCAGCGTAGGAAGCGGGAGGGCGGGGAATGAGCAGTTCTTC
CDR3 protein: CASSVGSGRAGNEQFF

J gene: TRBJ2-7
D gene: TRBD2
clone size: -
V gene: TRBV9
CDR3 DNA: TGTGCCAGCAGCCCTATCGTAGCGGGCGAGCAGTACTTC
CDR3 protein: CASSPIVAGEQYF

J gene: TRBJ1-2
D gene: -
clone size: -
V gene: TRBV27
CDR3 DNA: TGTGCCAGCAGTTTAAGGCAGGAATATGGCTACACCTTC
CDR3 protein: CASSLRQEYGYTF

J gene: TRBJ1-5
D gene: -
clone size: few
V gene: TRBV24-1
CDR3 DNA: TGTGCCACCAGTGTAGGGGGTCGCTGGCCCCAGCATTTT
CDR3 protein: CATSVGGRWPQHF

J gene: TRBJ2-3
D gene: TRBD2
clone size: -
V gene: TRBV30
CDR3 DNA: TGTGCCTGGAATAGACTAGCGGGAGGGCTAGATACGCAGTATTTT
CDR3 protein: CAWNRLAGGLDTQYF

J gene: TRBJ2-3
D gene: TRBD2
clone size: -
V gene: TRBV4-3
CDR3 DNA: TGCGCCAGCAGCCAAGAAAGCGTCGTGGGGGGGAGCACAGATACGCAGTATTTT
CDR3 protein: CASSQESVVGGSTDTQYF

J gene: TRBJ2-2
D gene: TRBD2
clone size: once
V gene: TRBV7-8
CDR3 DNA: TGTGCCAGCAGCTTACTAGCGGGGACGAACACCGGGGAGCTGTTTTTT
CDR3 protein: CASSLLAGTNTGELFF

J gene: TRBJ2-1
D gene: TRBD2
clone size: once
V gene: TRBV10-3
CDR3 DNA: TGTGCCATCAGTCAAGAACTAGCGGGGGAATACAATGAGCAGTTCTTC
CDR3 protein: CAISQELAGEYNEQFF

J gene: TRBJ1-1
D gene: TRBD1
clone size: -
V gene: TRBV7-2
CDR3 DNA: TGTGCCAGCAGCTTAGAGGCAGGGGGCGACACTGAAGCTTTCTTT
CDR3 protein: CASSLEAGGDTEAFF

J gene: TRBJ2-2
D gene: -
clone size: -
V gene: TRBV19
CDR3 DNA: TGTGCCAGTAGTGCGGGACTCCAACTAAGGACCGGGGAGCTGTTTTTT
CDR3 protein: CASSAGLQLRTGELFF

J gene: TRBJ2-7
D gene: TRBD1
clone size: -
V gene: TRBV5-5
CDR3 DNA: TGTGCCAGCAGCGGCGGGACAGGGGATAGCTCCTACGAGCAGTACTTC
CDR3 protein: CASSGGTGDSSYEQYF

J gene: TRBJ2-7
D gene: -
clone size: -
V gene: TRBV11-3
CDR3 DNA: TGTGCCAGCAGCTTAGAGGCCGGGTTGACCTACGAGCAGTACTTC
CDR3 protein: CASSLEAGLTYEQYF

J gene: TRBJ1-1
D gene: -
clone size: -
V gene: TRBV6-1
CDR3 DNA: TGTGCCAGCAGTGATTCCGACACTGAAGCTTTCTTT
CDR3 protein: CASSDSDTEAFF

J gene: TRBJ1-2
D gene: -
clone size: few
V gene: TRBV19
CDR3 DNA: TGTGCCAGTAGTATCTATTCCGGGACCTACCTCGGGGGCACCTTC
CDR3 protein: CASSIYSGTYLGGTF